The clone carrying this T cell receptor (beta chain) is medium-sized. The data were taken from a study of CD8 T cells in ankylosing spondylitis. This CDR3 has 15 residues. Deletions cut 1 base from V and 3 bases from J, with 13 bases between. Germline V CDR1 and CDR2: DFQATT, SNEGSKA (reference sequence). TCRdb processed the 5' RACE reads anew with MiXCR; each CDR3 protein has one entry. The table lists roughly 91,000 distinct CDR3 sequences, about 7.7% of them singletons, with 9.5% to 10% in the top ten. The sample comprised blood, either unsorted or a sorted T cell fraction (not recorded which). The TCR was taken from a male donor with ankylosing spondylitis or in good health (not recorded which). The chain joins TRBV20-1 to TRBJ1-5; a possible D gene is TRBD1 (6 bases). The CDR3, as DNA: TGCAGTGCTAGAGCCTCACAGGGATTCAATCAGCCCCAGCATTTT. Protein product: CSARASQGFNQPQHF.